A single sample is the source of the 5 T cell receptor beta chains below, sequenced in a study of blood T cell repertoires in COVID-19. This table comes from immunoSEQ multiplex PCR, and its TCRdb copy is limited to in-frame clones, with some not included. The sample carries 200,000 to 250,000 clones, about four fifths recorded once. Sequencing input: peripheral blood. The receptors were gathered from a woman at least 80 years old with acute or convalescent COVID-19.

Notes on this clone: Other nucleotide sequences from this sample produce the same CDR3. This chain uses TRBV5-4 with TRBJ1-2, with a possible D match to TRBD1 (5 bases). Trimming removed 4 bases from V and 4 bases from J, with 8 bases in between. CDR1 is SGHNT, CDR2 YYREEE, per germline (reference sequence). The CDR3 is 12 amino acids. The CDR3 bases are TGTGCCAGCAGCCCCGACAGCTATGGCTACACCTTC. This translates into CASSPDSYGYTF.

J is TRBJ2-5 and V is TRBV11-2, with 9 positions matching TRBD2. CDR1 is SGHAT and CDR2 is FQNNGV in the germline V gene. V was clipped by 8 bases and J by 1 base; unmatched bases: 11. The CDR3 length is 16 residues. CDR3 nucleotides: TGTGCCAGCCAAGAATTAGCGGGGGCGACCCAAGAGACCCAGTACTTC. Encoded protein: CASQELAGATQETQYF.

The chain joins TRBV7-3 to TRBJ2-7; TRBD2 agrees at 11 bases. V shed 5 bases and J 2 bases; nucleotides not matched to a gene: 2. CDR3 length: 14 residues. Germline CDR1 SGHTA, CDR2 FQGTGA. CDR3 nucleotide sequence: TGTGCCAGCAGCCTAGCGGGGGGCCCCTACGAGCAGTACTTC. Amino acids: CASSLAGGPYEQYF.

V and J are TRBV29-1 and TRBJ1-1; 9 bases are a match to TRBD1. The germline V gene has CDR1 SQVTM and CDR2 ANQGSEA. This CDR3 has 13 residues. After removal of 6 bases from V and 5 bases from J, the junction contained 7 bases not matched to a gene. CDR3 amino acids: CSVEDRGGTEAFF. The CDR3 nucleotides read TGCAGCGTGGAGGACAGGGGAGGGACTGAAGCTTTCTTT.

V gene TRBV12-3 or TRBV12-4 combines with J gene TRBJ2-5; a possible D gene is TRBD1 (5 bases). Trimming shortened V by 5 bases and J by 7 bases, and 11 bases separated the two germline ends. This CDR3 has 12 amino acids. CDR3 protein: CASSPHQGTQYF. CDR3 sequence (DNA): TGTGCCAGCAGTCCACATCAGGGGACCCAGTACTTC.